A single sample gave rise to the 5 T cell receptor beta chains below, sequenced in a study of vaccination effects on CD4 cells after COVID-19. The antigens of these receptors remain unknown. Antigen-specific CD4+ T cells were first expanded with viral peptide pools by the ViraFEST assay and only then sequenced. Subsequent to roughly 9 days of culture, CD4+ T cells were isolated. Vaccine recipients lacked prior SARS-CoV-2 infection and had negative nucleocapsid antibodies. Produced via immunoSEQ multiplex PCR; TCRdb's table is partial and in-frame only. The sample lists tens of thousands of clones, under 75% occurring once. The source was CD4+ T cells from PBMCs cultured with SARS-CoV-2 spike peptides, collected before COVID-19 vaccination. These receptor sequences come from a human donor who received a COVID-19 vaccine.

The chain carries TRBV3-1 (or the pseudogene TRBV3-2) and TRBJ1-2; weak D call: TRBD1 (5 bases). Germline loops: CDR1 LGHDT, CDR2 YNNKEL (reference sequence). The CDR3 sequence is 15 residues long. The V end lost 6 bases, the J end lost 8 bases, and 22 bases lay between the germline ends. The chain's CDR3 is CASRREQAPPGGYTF. The CDR3 nucleotides read TGTGCCAGCAGACGCGAACAGGCCCCCCCCGGCGGCTACACCTTC.

CDR3 sequence reads: CASGPQAQNTEAFF. In DNA, the CDR3 is TGTGCCAGTGGACCACAGGCCCAGAACACTGAAGCTTTCTTT. The J gene is TRBJ1-1, the V gene TRBV19, with D perhaps TRBD1 (5 bases). The germline V and J ends were trimmed by 8 bases and 1 base, with 14 bases remaining between them. Germline V gene sequence: CDR1 LNHDA, CDR2 SQIVND (reference sequence). This CDR3 comprises 14 residues.

This clone was found once. The chain is built from TRBV30 and TRBJ1-2; perhaps TRBD1 as D (5 bases). The CDR3 has 15 residues. V lost 1 base to trimming and J lost 0 bases, with 12 bases between them. Germline V CDR1 and CDR2: GTSNPN, SVGIG (reference sequence). The CDR3 here is CAWSDNRGANYGYTF. For the CDR3, the DNA is TGTGCCTGGAGTGACAATCGGGGGGCTAACTATGGCTACACCTTC.

The V gene is TRBV2, the J gene TRBJ2-7, with 9 positions matching TRBD2. Unmatched junction bases numbered 9, after V lost 2 bases and J lost 7 bases. Germline CDR1 SNHLY, CDR2 FYNNEI. This CDR3 has 15 residues. The CDR3 coding sequence is TGTGCCAGCAGTGAAAGGGCGGGAGGGCCGTGGGAGCAGTACTTC. Its protein product is CASSERAGGPWEQYF.

V gene TRBV9 combines with J gene TRBJ2-3; TRBD2 aligns across 9 bases. The CDR3 loop spans 18 amino acids. The germline CDR1 and CDR2 sequences are SGDLS and YYNGEE. The ends lost 0 bases at V and 0 bases at J; junction bases unmatched: 8. The CDR3 DNA sequence: TGTGCCAGCAGCGTAGGTCTAGCGGGGACCTCTAGCACAGATACGCAGTATTTT. Amino acids: CASSVGLAGTSSTDTQYF.